The 14 T cell receptor beta chains given below trace back to one sample, sequenced in a study of CD8 T cells in ankylosing spondylitis. Study findings and constraints: A TCR beta motif made of several highly homologous variants seemed typical of ankylosing spondylitis blood.

Antigen specificity for these receptors is unknown. TCRdb re-called the 5' RACE reads with MiXCR, one entry per CDR3 protein. The sample shows 500,000 or so distinct CDR3 sequences, about 5.7% of them seen only once. Specimen: blood, either unsorted or a sorted T cell fraction (not recorded which). The receptors stem from a male donor with ankylosing spondylitis.

This clonotype was picked up many times. The chain has TRBV5-1 and TRBJ1-1, with TRBD1 matching 8 bases. V lost 4 bases and J lost 1; bases outside the gene matches: 6. This CDR3 spans 15 amino acids. Looked up from germline, CDR1 is SGHRS and CDR2 is YFSETQ. This CDR3 is CASSARGTGNTEAFF. The CDR3, as DNA: TGCGCCAGCAGCGCGCGAGGGACAGGGAACACTGAAGCTTTCTTT.

This clonotype was detected many times. The J gene is TRBJ2-2, the V gene TRBV7-2; TRBD2 matches at 10 bases. After removal of 5 bases from V and 6 bases from J, the junction contained 9 bases not matched to a gene. The CDR3 is 16 residues long. Germline loops: CDR1 SGHTA, CDR2 FQGNSA. The CDR3 loop reads CASSTQLAGIPGELFF. The CDR3 DNA sequence: TGTGCCAGCAGCACCCAACTAGCGGGAATACCCGGGGAGCTGTTTTTT.

This clonotype was seen a few times. The V call is TRBV7-2, the J call TRBJ2-7; D ambiguous. Trimming removed 1 base at V and 4 bases at J, with 17 bases between. The CDR3 runs to 16 residues. CDR1 is SGHTA, CDR2 FQGNSA, per germline. CDR3 protein: CASSLVAVGGWYEQYF. CDR3 bases: TGTGCCAGCAGCTTAGTGGCGGTGGGCGGATGGTACGAGCAGTACTTC.

This clonotype was recorded a few times. The CDR3 protein is CASRRVTGTAYNEQFF. In DNA, the CDR3 is TGTGCCAGCCGGAGGGTCACCGGGACAGCCTACAATGAGCAGTTCTTC. The chain carries TRBV6-1 and TRBJ2-1, with a possible D match to TRBD1 (7 bases). V dropped 8 bases and J dropped 2 bases, with 19 bases sitting between them. The germline CDR1 and CDR2 sequences are MNHNS and SASEGT. This CDR3 spans 16 amino acids.

This clonotype occurred many times. V usage is TRBV5-1 and J usage is TRBJ2-2; 10 bases match TRBD1. CDR1 and CDR2 (germline): SGHRS, YFSETQ. The CDR3 runs 16 residues. Trimming cost V 1 base and J 7 bases; bases outside gene matches: 7. CDR3 region: CASSLPRQGAFGELFF. CDR3 nucleotides: TGCGCCAGCAGCTTGCCGCGACAGGGGGCTTTCGGGGAGCTGTTTTTT.

This clonotype was observed at least ten times. The CDR3 loop is CASSSRDRSSYEQYF. CDR3 bases: TGTGCCAGCAGCTCCCGGGACAGATCTTCCTACGAGCAGTACTTC. The chain couples TRBV7-9 to TRBJ2-7, with 7 bases lining up with TRBD1. The junction had 7 bases not matched to a gene; V was cut back by 4 bases and J by 1 base. This CDR3 has 15 amino acids. Germline V gives CDR1 SEHNR, CDR2 FQNEAQ (reference sequence). Together with reference TRBV7-9 and TRBJ2-7, the CDR3 gives the full variable domain: DTGVSQNPRHKITKRGQNVTFRCDPISEHNRLYWYRQTLGQGPEFLTYFQNEAQLEKSRLLSDRFSAERPKGSFSTLEIQRTEQGDSAMYLCASSSRDRSSYEQYFGPGTRLTVT.

V and J are TRBV25-1 and TRBJ1-6, with TRBD1 identical over 7 bases. Losses at the gene ends were 6 bases for V and 7 bases for J; bases not matched to a gene: 6. The CDR3 is 14 amino acids. CDR1 and CDR2 from the germline V gene are MGHDK and SYGVNS. In DNA form, the CDR3 reads TGTGCCAGCAGGGAGGACAGGAGGAATTCACCCCTCCACTTT. Its translation is CASREDRRNSPLHF. Full variable domain (remainder filled in from reference TRBV25-1 and TRBJ1-6): EADIYQTPRYLVIGTGKKITLECSQTMGHDKMYWYQQDPGMELHLIHYSYGVNSTEKGDLSSESTVSRIRTEHFPLTLESARPSHTSQYLCASREDRRNSPLHFGNGTRLTVT.

This clonotype has a count of ten or more. The rearrangement links TRBV20-1 to TRBJ2-5; the D gene is possibly TRBD2 (5 bases). Trimming stripped 7 bases from V and 5 bases from J, with 20 bases between. Germline lookup yields CDR1 DFQATT and CDR2 SNEGSKA (reference sequence). The CDR3 has 14 residues. CDR3 DNA: TGCAGTGGTCCTACTAGGGAGAAAGTGGAGACCCAGTACTTC. Translation: CSGPTREKVETQYF.

The genes are TRBV4-1 and TRBJ2-6; the D is unclear. The CDR3 runs to 15 residues. V was shortened by 4 bases and J by 2 bases, with 9 bases between the two germline ends. Germline CDR1 MGHRA, CDR2 YSYEKL. The CDR3 region is CASSPSLAGANVLTF. CDR3 DNA sequence: TGCGCCAGCAGCCCCTCGTTAGCTGGGGCCAACGTCCTGACTTTC.

V usage is TRBV7-2 and J usage is TRBJ2-1; TRBD2 matches 8 bases. This CDR3 contains 17 residues. CDR1 is SGHTA and CDR2 is FQGNSA in the germline V gene. Trimming removed 1 base from V and 5 bases from J; junction bases left unmatched: 10. The CDR3 loop is CASSLGSGGPSDNEQFF. The CDR3 DNA follows: TGTGCCAGCAGCTTAGGGTCGGGAGGGCCCAGTGACAATGAGCAGTTCTTC.

This clonotype came up many times. This CDR3 is CSARPLTAHEQYF. CDR3 nucleotide sequence: TGCAGTGCTAGGCCTCTCACGGCCCACGAGCAGTACTTC. The rearrangement uses TRBV20-1 and TRBJ2-7; D gene unclear. Germline-derived CDR1 and CDR2 are DFQATT and SNEGSKA (reference sequence). V was trimmed by 3 bases and J by 5 bases, leaving 14 bases between them. The CDR3 length is 13 residues.

V and J are TRBV24-1 and TRBJ2-7, with D hard to call. V shed 0 bases and J shed 5 bases, with 7 bases lying between them. The CDR3 spans 13 residues. Germline values: CDR1 KGHDR, CDR2 SFDVKD. CDR3 DNA sequence: TGTGCCACCAGTGATTTGTGGGGTAACGAGCAGTACTTC. This codes for CATSDLWGNEQYF.

A note on this clonotype: This could be a read error, since a much larger clone is one nucleotide away. CDR3 coding DNA: TGCAGTGCTAGCAGGGTCAGCAATAACTATGGCTACACCTTC. Translated, it gives CSASRVSNNYGYTF. V is TRBV20-1 and J is TRBJ1-2, with a possible D match to TRBD1 (5 bases). V shed 3 bases and J shed 1 base, with 12 bases lying between them. The CDR3 runs 14 residues. In germline, CDR1 is DFQATT, CDR2 SNEGSKA (reference sequence).

This chain links TRBV28 with TRBJ2-4, with D uncertain. The CDR3 totals 12 residues. Trimming removed 2 bases from V and 11 bases from J, with 10 bases in between. Germline CDR1 reads MDHEN; CDR2 reads SYDVKM. The CDR3: CASSLSEDLQYF. The CDR3 nucleotides read TGTGCCAGCAGTTTAAGCGAAGACCTTCAGTACTTC.